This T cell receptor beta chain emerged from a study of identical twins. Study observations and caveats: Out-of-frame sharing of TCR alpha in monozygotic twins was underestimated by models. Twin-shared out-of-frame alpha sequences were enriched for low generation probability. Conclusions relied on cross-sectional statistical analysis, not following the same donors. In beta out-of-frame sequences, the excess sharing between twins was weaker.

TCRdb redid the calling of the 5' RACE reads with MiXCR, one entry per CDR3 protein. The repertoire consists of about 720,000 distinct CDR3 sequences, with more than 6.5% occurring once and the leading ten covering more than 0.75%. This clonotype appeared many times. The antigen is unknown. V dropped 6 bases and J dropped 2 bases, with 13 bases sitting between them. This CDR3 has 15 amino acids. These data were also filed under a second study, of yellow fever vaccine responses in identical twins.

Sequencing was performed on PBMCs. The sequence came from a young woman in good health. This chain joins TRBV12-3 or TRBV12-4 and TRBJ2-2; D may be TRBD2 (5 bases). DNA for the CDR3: TGTGCCAGCAGCTGGAGCGGCCTTAACACCGGGGAGCTGTTTTTT. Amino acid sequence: CASSWSGLNTGELFF.